Listed below are T cell receptor beta chains from one sample, sequenced in a study of human CD4 T cells and Enterobacteriaceae. The protocol was immunoSEQ multiplex PCR, while the TCRdb copy is restricted to in-frame clones and leaves out a portion. This sample has fewer than 800 clones, with roughly a third found just once. Sequencing was performed on bacteria-reactive CD4+ T cells grown in culture. These receptors originate from a human donor in good health. The CDR3 runs from the conserved cysteine through the conserved F or W. A D gene is named only where the DNA matches it firmly. Clone sizes are given selectively: once, few, many, or a class where the clone is expanded.

abundance,j_gene,len,d_gene,v_gene,CDR3nt,CDR3aa
.,TRBJ1-5,15,.,TRBV19,TGTGCCAGTAGCGGGGGGCAGGTTCGCAATCAGCCCCAGCATTTT,CASSGGQVRNQPQHF
large,TRBJ1-5,12,.,TRBV6-6,TGTGCCAGCAGTTACGAGGCGCAAGGTCAGCATTTT,CASSYEAQGQHF
.,TRBJ2-7,18,.,TRBV11-2,TGTGCCAGCAGCTCGCCCCCCGGGGCGGTCCTGCGTGGTAGCGAGCAGTACTTC,CASSSPPGAVLRGSEQYF
.,TRBJ2-2,16,.,TRBV28,TGTGCCAGCAGTCACAGGGCGAGCCCGAACACCGGGGAGCTGTTTTTT,CASSHRASPNTGELFF
few,TRBJ2-5,13,.,TRBV27,TGTGCCAGCAGTTTTACGGCCTCGGAGACCCAGTACTTC,CASSFTASETQYF
.,TRBJ1-1,16,TRBD1,TRBV7-9,TGTGCCAGCAGCCCAGGAGGACAGGGTGCCCTCTCTGAAGCTTTCTTT,CASSPGGQGALSEAFF
few,TRBJ2-1,14,.,TRBV19,TGTGCCAGTAGTATACAGAGCTCCTACAATGAGCAGTTCTTC,CASSIQSSYNEQFF
large,TRBJ2-5,15,TRBD1,TRBV30,TGTGCCTGGATTTCTTGGACAGGGGGCAAAGAGACCCAGTACTTC,CAWISWTGGKETQYF
.,TRBJ2-5,14,.,TRBV5-4,TGTGCCAGCAGCCAAATCGACAGGCAAGAGACCCAGTACTTC,CASSQIDRQETQYF
large,TRBJ2-2,13,.,TRBV19,TGTGCCAGTAGTAACCAGAACACCGGGGAGCTGTTTTTT,CASSNQNTGELFF
.,TRBJ2-7,18,.,TRBV11-3,TGTGCCAGCAGCTCGCCCCCCGGGGCGGTCCTGCGTGGTAGCGAGCAGTACTTC,CASSSPPGAVLRGSEQYF
medium-sized,TRBJ2-1,16,TRBD2,TRBV28,TGTGCCAGTGGGGGACTAGCGGGAGTGGTAAACAATGAGCAGTTCTTC,CASGGLAGVVNNEQFF
.,TRBJ1-2,13,TRBD1,TRBV30,TGTGCCTGGGGGACAGGGGCTAACTATGGCTACACCTTC,CAWGTGANYGYTF
.,TRBJ2-1,14,.,TRBV2,TGTGCCAGCAGTGAATCCGACTGGCTCAATGAGCAGTTCTTC,CASSESDWLNEQFF
medium-sized,TRBJ2-1,19,TRBD2,TRBV5-1,TGCGCCAGCAGCTTGGAACTAGCGGGAGTCTCTAGCTCCTACAATGAGCAGTTCTTC,CASSLELAGVSSSYNEQFF
.,TRBJ2-7,14,.,TRBV6-6,TGTGCCAGCAGTTACTCCTACAGAGACTACGAGCAGTACTTC,CASSYSYRDYEQYF
large,TRBJ1-5,17,TRBD1,TRBV28,TGTGCCAGCAGTTTACAAGGACAGGGAGAGGCAGATCAGCCCCAGCATTTT,CASSLQGQGEADQPQHF
.,TRBJ2-7,13,.,TRBV11-3,TGTGCCAGCAGCTTAGGCAGTCCCTACGAGCAGTACTTC,CASSLGSPYEQYF
few,TRBJ2-3,16,TRBD1,TRBV5-6,TGTGCCAGCAGCTTCCCCGGGACAGGGTCGGCAGATACGCAGTATTTT,CASSFPGTGSADTQYF
medium-sized,TRBJ1-2,16,TRBD1,TRBV6-1,TGTGCCAGCAGTGAAGAGTACGGACAGGGGATCTCTGGCTACACCTTC,CASSEEYGQGISGYTF
medium-sized,TRBJ2-5,12,.,TRBV7-2,TGTGCCAGCAGCTCCCCGGCCGAGACCCAGTACTTC,CASSSPAETQYF
few,TRBJ1-4,15,.,TRBV30,TGTGCCTGGAGTGCCTTTGGGGGGCAGGGTGAAAAACTGTTTTTT,CAWSAFGGQGEKLFF
medium-sized,TRBJ2-5,15,.,TRBV12-5,TGTGCTAGTGGTTTGGGGTCCGAGGGGCAAGAGACCCAGTACTTC,CASGLGSEGQETQYF
.,TRBJ2-2,13,.,TRBV6-6,TGTGCCAGCGGCAGCGCGAACACCGGGGAGCTGTTTTTT,CASGSANTGELFF
medium-sized,TRBJ2-7,14,TRBD2,TRBV28,TGTGCCAGCAGACCTAGCGGGAGGACCCTCGAGCAGTACTTC,CASRPSGRTLEQYF
.,TRBJ2-5,16,.,TRBV19,TGTGCCAGTGCCGAAATCTCGACTGGGGGGGCGCGAACCCAGTACTTC,CASAEISTGGARTQYF
.,TRBJ2-7,15,.,TRBV11-3,TGTGCCAGCAGCTTAGCAGGGAGGACTTTCCACGAGCAGTACTTC,CASSLAGRTFHEQYF
once,TRBJ1-5,12,.,TRBV19,TGTGCCAGTAGTATCCTGTATCAGCCCCAGCATTTT,CASSILYQPQHF
.,TRBJ2-3,14,TRBD2,TRBV2,TGTGCCAGCAGAAGCGGGAGAAGCACAGATACGCAGTATTTT,CASRSGRSTDTQYF
large,TRBJ2-2,16,TRBD2,TRBV6-5,TGTGCCAGCAGTTACTCGGCGGGAGGGGTCGCCGGGGAGCTGTTTTTT,CASSYSAGGVAGELFF
.,TRBJ2-3,15,TRBD1,TRBV10-2,TGCGCCAGCAGCAAGGGACAGGGGAGCACAGATACGCAGTATTTT,CASSKGQGSTDTQYF
.,TRBJ2-7,12,.,TRBV28,TGTGCCAGCAGCGGAGATAGCTACGAGCAGTACTTC,CASSGDSYEQYF
medium-sized,TRBJ1-1,13,TRBD1,TRBV30,TGTGCCTGGATTACAGGGGGTTCCACTGAAGCTTTCTTT,CAWITGGSTEAFF
.,TRBJ1-2,12,.,TRBV27,TGTGCCACCAGTGATACGGATTCAGGCTACACCTTC,CATSDTDSGYTF
few,TRBJ2-7,18,TRBD1,TRBV30,TGTGCCTGGAGTGTTCCGGACGTATCCAGGGGGAAAGTCTACGAGCAGTACTTC,CAWSVPDVSRGKVYEQYF
.,TRBJ2-7,11,.,TRBV20-1,TGCAGTGCTAGGGGTTACTACGAGCAGTACTTC,CSARGYYEQYF
.,TRBJ2-3,15,TRBD1,TRBV7-6,TGTGCCAGCAGCTTAGCCAGGACAGGGCCCGATACGCAGTATTTT,CASSLARTGPDTQYF
medium-sized,TRBJ2-1,16,.,TRBV7-3,TGTGCCAGCAGCCTCATGGGTAGCCCCCTCTACAATGAGCAGTTCTTC,CASSLMGSPLYNEQFF